The 10 T cell receptor beta chains presented below share a single source sample, sequenced in a study of chronic HIV infection and antiretroviral therapy (dated by TCRdb to between 2015 and 2017). Library prep was done by 5' RACE. The data were produced on an Illumina MiSeq. Using fastp at Q25 and MiXCR, TCRdb reprocessed the public reads and kept productive beta chains. Rows matching on CDR3 protein sequence are summarized as one entry with the most common DNA and genes. Counted in this sample were approximately 40,000 distinct CDR3 sequences; 8% to 10% of them appeared once. The ten largest clonotypes hold approximately 2.6% of the sample. The source material was peripheral blood. Receptors originate from an adult who had HIV and had not received antiretroviral therapy, or was an uninfected healthy control (not recorded which).

The chain is built from TRBV21-1 and TRBJ2-2; TRBD2 is the table's D call, not checked against the DNA. TRBV21-1 is an annotated pseudogene. The length of the CDR3 is 14 residues. The CDR3 region is CASRLFQNTGELFF. The CDR3 DNA reads TGTGCCAGCCGACTATTCCAAAACACCGGGGAGCTGTTTTTT.

V and J are TRBV28 and TRBJ1-1, with D unclear. V was pared by 6 bases and J by 6 bases, with 11 bases between. This CDR3 has 12 amino acids. The V gene's germline CDR1 is MDHEN and CDR2 SYDVKM. DNA of the CDR3: TGTGCCAGCAGCCCGAGACGCGCTGAAGCTTTCTTT. It specifies CASSPRRAEAFF.

The chain links TRBV27 to TRBJ1-1, with D perhaps TRBD1 (5 bases). Germline CDR1 is MNHEY and CDR2 is SMNVEV (reference sequence). This CDR3 is built from 13 residues. Trimming pared 4 bases from V and 1 base from J, leaving 7 bases between. As DNA, the CDR3 is TGTGCCAGCAGTTCGACAGCGAACACTGAAGCTTTCTTT. Protein: CASSSTANTEAFF.

This clonotype was seen a few times. The chain has TRBV28 and TRBJ2-6; 11 positions match TRBD1. J gave up 1 base and V 7 bases, and 12 bases lay outside the gene matches. CDR3 length: 19 residues. CDR1 is MDHEN and CDR2 is SYDVKM in the germline V gene. The CDR3 reads CASKEPPGQGVSGANVLTF. The CDR3 nucleotides are TGTGCCAGCAAGGAACCGCCGGGACAGGGGGTTTCTGGGGCCAACGTCCTGACTTTC. Full variable domain (outside the CDR3, taken from reference TRBV28 and TRBJ2-6): DVKVTQSSRYLVKRTGEKVFLECVQDMDHENMFWYRQDPGLGLRLIYFSYDVKMKEKGDIPEGYSVSREKKERFSLILESASTNQTSMYLCASKEPPGQGVSGANVLTFGAGSRLTVL.

The chain couples TRBV29-1 to TRBJ2-1; D gene ambiguous. Trimming took off 2 bases at V and 5 bases at J, with 7 bases between the two ends. The CDR3 totals 12 residues. The germline V gene has CDR1 SQVTM and CDR2 ANQGSEA. CDR3 residues: CSVELGNNEQFF. DNA of the CDR3: TGCAGCGTTGAACTAGGGAACAATGAGCAGTTCTTC.

By frequency in the sample, this clonotype is medium-sized. The chain joins TRBV9 to TRBJ2-7; the match to TRBD2 covers 8 bases. This CDR3 comprises 12 residues. Trimming took 4 bases from V and 6 from J; bases not matched to a gene: 3. Germline V gives CDR1 SGDLS, CDR2 YYNGEE. CDR3 coding DNA: TGTGCCAGCAGCCCCGGGGGGGCCGAGCAGTACTTC. The encoded protein is CASSPGGAEQYF.

In this sample, this clonotype turned up a few times. This rearrangement joins TRBV7-3 to TRBJ2-3; D is uncertain. V was cut by 4 bases and J by 2 bases, with 7 bases left in between. The CDR3 length is 13 residues. The V gene's germline CDR1 is SGHTA and CDR2 FQGTGA. CDR3 nucleotides: TGTGCCAGCAGCTCCACGGACACAGATACGCAGTATTTT. Encoded protein: CASSSTDTDTQYF.

This clonotype has ten or more counts. The chain has TRBV4-2 and TRBJ2-6; D is perhaps TRBD2 (6 bases). The CDR3 consists of 15 residues. V gave up 10 bases and J gave up 4 bases, with 17 bases separating them. The germline gives CDR1 LGHNA, CDR2 YNFKEQ. Here the CDR3 reads CATASTGAGANVLTF. The CDR3 region has the DNA TGTGCCACCGCCTCGACGGGAGCCGGGGCCAACGTCCTGACTTTC.

This clonotype showed up just a few times. J is TRBJ2-7 and V is TRBV6-6; D remains unclear. Trimming removed 10 bases at V and 3 bases at J, with 10 bases between. Germline V gene data show CDR1 as MNHNY and CDR2 as SVGAGI (reference sequence). CDR3 size: 11 residues. The CDR3 nucleotides are TGTGCCACCTCGAACAGCTACGAGCAGTACTTC. Translating it yields CATSNSYEQYF.

At least ten counts were recorded for this clonotype. The chain employs TRBV7-2 and TRBJ2-3; D remains ambiguous. V dropped 0 bases and J dropped 0 bases, with 10 bases sitting between them. The CDR3 is 16 residues long. Germline assignment: CDR1 SGHTA and CDR2 FQGNSA. As DNA, the CDR3 is TGTGCCAGCAGCTTAGCGCCGGCCCCTAGCACAGATACGCAGTATTTT. Its protein product is CASSLAPAPSTDTQYF. Using reference TRBV7-2 and TRBJ2-3 for the parts outside the CDR3, the full variable domain is GAGVSQSPSNKVTEKGKDVELRCDPISGHTALYWYRQSLGQGLEFLIYFQGNSAPDKSGLPSDRFSAERTGGSVSTLTIQRTQQEDSAVYLCASSLAPAPSTDTQYFGPGTRLTVL.